This T cell receptor (beta chain) came from a study of blood T cell repertoires in COVID-19. J gave up 5 bases and V 1 base, and 10 bases lay outside the gene matches. Germline lookup yields CDR1 SGHRS and CDR2 YFSETQ. This CDR3 has 19 residues. Produced via immunoSEQ multiplex PCR; TCRdb's table is partial and in-frame only. Among 200,000 to 300,000 clones, about 86% were seen once, and the ten largest hold almost 2%. This receptor was obtained from a man aged 25 to 40 with active or convalescent COVID-19. The sample taken for sequencing was peripheral blood. The rearrangement joins TRBV5-1 to TRBJ2-2; TRBD2 matches at 14 bases. CDR3 nucleotide sequence: TGCGCCAGCAGCTTGTTTTTGGGACTAGCGGGGGCTACGACCGGGGAGCTGTTTTTT. This gives the protein CASSLFLGLAGATTGELFF.